This TCR beta chain was identified in a study of shared clonotypes between healthy human individuals. Findings and caveats of the study: Around 5% of naive CD4 clonotypes were common to a handful of donors.

Germline lookup yields CDR1 SGHDT and CDR2 YYEEEE. Trimming stripped 6 bases from V and 1 base from J, with 20 bases between. The CDR3 has 16 residues. Approximately 30,000 T cell genomes (about 0.2 ug DNA) went into each sorted-subset replicate. In the authors' workflow: Sequence data from immunoSEQ were junction-only and lacked quality scores; consequently, filtering differed. Clones were read by immunoSEQ multiplex PCR, and TCRdb kept only the in-frame ones, dropping some. V, J and clone size are taken as reported in that table, and D and trimming were inferred from the DNA itself. This sample has about 1.1 million clones; roughly 80% occur once, and the top ten carry approximately 0.9%. There are a few counts of this clone. Its antigen is unknown.

This chain uses TRBV5-6 with TRBJ2-7; TRBD1 is a possible D gene (5 bases). The sequence was collected from a man younger than 35 in good health. Some clones in this sample may be carry-over from other donors' samples. The sequencing sample was made of memory CD4+ T cells from PBMCs. Indicated subset: CD45RA-negative fraction. CDR3: CASTLGPGRGSYEQYF. Written as DNA, the CDR3 is TGTGCCAGCACCCTCGGGCCAGGAAGGGGATCCTACGAGCAGTACTTC.